This T cell receptor beta chain was observed in a study of T cells after yellow fever vaccination. Only a few counts were recorded for this clonotype. The antigen is unknown. At one end, the junction sequence differs from germline, possibly due to a read error. Findings and caveats of the study: Repertoires obtained by FACS sorting could include abundant clonotypes that entered as contaminants from the bulk population.

Germline V gene sequence: CDR1 SGHNT, CDR2 YYREEE (reference sequence). This CDR3 spans 15 amino acids. TCRdb processed the 5' RACE reads anew with MiXCR; each CDR3 protein has one entry. The profile shows 300,000 or so distinct CDR3 sequences, roughly 7% of them singletons. This receptor was taken from a man younger than 35 who received the YFV17D yellow fever vaccine. This rearrangement joins TRBV5-4 to TRBJ2-2; 7 positions agree with TRBD2. This material consisted of PBMCs, taken roughly 47 days after the first yellow fever vaccination. The DNA for the CDR3 is TGTGCCAGCAGGTTGGGAGGGGCTGACACCGGGGAGCTGTTTTTT. Its translation is CASRLGGADTGELFF.